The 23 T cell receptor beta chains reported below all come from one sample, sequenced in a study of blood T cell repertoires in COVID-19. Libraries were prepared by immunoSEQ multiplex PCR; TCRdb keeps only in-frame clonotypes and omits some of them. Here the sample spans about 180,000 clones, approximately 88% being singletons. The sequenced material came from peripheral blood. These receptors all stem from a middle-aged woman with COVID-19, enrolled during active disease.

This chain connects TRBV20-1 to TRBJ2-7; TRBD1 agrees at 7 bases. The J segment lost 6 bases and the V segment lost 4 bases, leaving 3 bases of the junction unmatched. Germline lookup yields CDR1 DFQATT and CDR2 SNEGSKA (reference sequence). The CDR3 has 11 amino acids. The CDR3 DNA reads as TGCAGTGCTAACAGGGGTCGCGAGCAGTACTTC. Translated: CSANRGREQYF.

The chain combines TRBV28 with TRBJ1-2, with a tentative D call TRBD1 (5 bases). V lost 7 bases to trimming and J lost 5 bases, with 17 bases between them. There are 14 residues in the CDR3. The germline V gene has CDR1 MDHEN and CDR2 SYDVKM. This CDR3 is CASTERWGRYGYTF. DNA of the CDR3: TGTGCCAGCACCGAGAGATGGGGGAGGTATGGCTACACCTTC.

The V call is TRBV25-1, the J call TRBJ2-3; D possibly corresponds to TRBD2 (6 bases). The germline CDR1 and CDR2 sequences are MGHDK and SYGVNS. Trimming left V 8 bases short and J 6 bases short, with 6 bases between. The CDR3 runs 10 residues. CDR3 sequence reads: CASRGDTQYF. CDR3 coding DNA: TGTGCCAGCCGGGGGGATACGCAGTATTTT.

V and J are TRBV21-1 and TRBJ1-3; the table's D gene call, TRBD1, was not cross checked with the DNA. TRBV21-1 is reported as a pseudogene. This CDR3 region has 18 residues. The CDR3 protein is CASSYQGVRGTSGNTIYF. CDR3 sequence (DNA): TGTGCCAGCAGCTACCAGGGGGTCCGGGGCACGTCTGGAAACACCATATATTTT.

The chain's CDR3 is CASSLELNYEQYF. In DNA form, the CDR3 reads TGTGCCAGCAGCTTAGAACTGAACTACGAGCAGTACTTC. The rearrangement uses TRBV7-2 and TRBJ2-7; D is unclear. Germline V CDR1 and CDR2: SGHTA, FQGNSA. This CDR3 is built from 13 residues. Trimming left V 1 base short and J 3 bases short, with 7 bases between.

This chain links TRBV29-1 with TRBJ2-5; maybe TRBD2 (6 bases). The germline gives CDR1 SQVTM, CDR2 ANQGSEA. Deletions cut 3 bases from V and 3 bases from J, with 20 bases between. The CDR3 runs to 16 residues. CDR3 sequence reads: CSVDWRARALEETQYF. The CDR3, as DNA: TGCAGCGTTGATTGGAGGGCTAGGGCGCTTGAAGAGACCCAGTACTTC.

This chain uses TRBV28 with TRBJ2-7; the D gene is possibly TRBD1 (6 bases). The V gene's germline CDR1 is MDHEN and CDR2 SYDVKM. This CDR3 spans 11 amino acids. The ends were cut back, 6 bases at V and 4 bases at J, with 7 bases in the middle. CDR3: CASRDRYEQYF. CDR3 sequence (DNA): TGTGCCAGCAGGGACAGATACGAGCAGTACTTC.

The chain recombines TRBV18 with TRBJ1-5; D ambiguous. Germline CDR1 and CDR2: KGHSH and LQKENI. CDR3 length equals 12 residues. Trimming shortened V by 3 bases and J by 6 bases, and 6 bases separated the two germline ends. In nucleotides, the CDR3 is TGTGCCAGCTCACCTCCATCTCAGCCCCAGCATTTT. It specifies CASSPPSQPQHF.

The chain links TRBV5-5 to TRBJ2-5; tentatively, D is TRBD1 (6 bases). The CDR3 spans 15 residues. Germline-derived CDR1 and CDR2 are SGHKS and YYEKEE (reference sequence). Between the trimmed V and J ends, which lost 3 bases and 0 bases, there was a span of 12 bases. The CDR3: CASSWTAYYQETQYF. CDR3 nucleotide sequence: TGTGCCAGCAGCTGGACAGCGTACTACCAAGAGACCCAGTACTTC.

CDR3 bases: TGTGCCAGCAGCTCTTTTGGGCAGGGGGAAGCTTTCTTT. Residues: CASSSFGQGEAFF. This chain joins TRBV7-3 and TRBJ1-1, with a tentative D call TRBD1 (6 bases). The V gene's germline CDR1 is SGHTA and CDR2 FQGTGA. CDR3 length equals 13 residues. V was shortened by 4 bases and J by 8 bases, with 14 bases between the two germline ends. Complete variable domain (other parts from reference TRBV7-3 and TRBJ1-1): GAGVSQTPSNKVTEKGKYVELRCDPISGHTALYWYRQSLGQGPEFLIYFQGTGAADDSGLPNDRFFAVRPEGSVSTLKIQRTERGDSAVYLCASSSFGQGEAFFGQGTRLTVV.

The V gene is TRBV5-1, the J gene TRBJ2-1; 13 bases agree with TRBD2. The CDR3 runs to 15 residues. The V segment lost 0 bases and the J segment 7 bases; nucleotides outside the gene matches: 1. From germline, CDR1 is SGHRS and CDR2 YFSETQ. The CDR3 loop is CASSLGLAGGNEQFF. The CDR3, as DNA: TGCGCCAGCAGCTTGGGACTAGCGGGGGGTAATGAGCAGTTCTTC.

For the CDR3, the DNA is TGTGCCAGCACTAGACAGGACGGATTCTCTGGAAACACCATATATTTT. This sequence encodes CASTRQDGFSGNTIYF. The chain links TRBV28 to TRBJ1-3; D possibly corresponds to TRBD1 (6 bases). The CDR3 is made up of 16 amino acids. The V gene's germline CDR1 is MDHEN and CDR2 SYDVKM. Deletions cut 7 bases from V and 0 bases from J, with 16 bases between.

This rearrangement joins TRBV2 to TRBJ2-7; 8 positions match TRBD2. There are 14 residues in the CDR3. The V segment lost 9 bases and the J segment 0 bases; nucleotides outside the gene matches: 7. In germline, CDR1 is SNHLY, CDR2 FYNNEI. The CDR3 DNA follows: TGTGCCAGAAAGGGAAGCGGGAGCTCCTACGAGCAGTACTTC. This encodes CARKGSGSSYEQYF.

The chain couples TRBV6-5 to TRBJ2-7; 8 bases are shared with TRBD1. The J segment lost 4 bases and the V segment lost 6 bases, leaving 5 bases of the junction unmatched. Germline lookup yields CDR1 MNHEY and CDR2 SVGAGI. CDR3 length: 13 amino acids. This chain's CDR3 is CASSMTGVYEQYF. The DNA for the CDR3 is TGTGCCAGCAGCATGACAGGGGTGTACGAGCAGTACTTC.

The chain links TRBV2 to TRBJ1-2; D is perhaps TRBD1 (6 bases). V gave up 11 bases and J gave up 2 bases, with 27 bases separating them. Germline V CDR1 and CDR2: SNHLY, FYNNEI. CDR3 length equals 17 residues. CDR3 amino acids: CAHIPPTSGGANYGYTF. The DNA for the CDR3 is TGTGCCCACATACCCCCGACGTCGGGGGGCGCGAACTATGGCTACACCTTC.

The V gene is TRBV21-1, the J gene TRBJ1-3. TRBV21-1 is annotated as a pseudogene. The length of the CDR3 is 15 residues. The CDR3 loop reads CASSSRGAEGNTIYF. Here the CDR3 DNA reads TGTGCCAGCAGCTCCCGGGGGGCAGAAGGAAACACCATATATTTT.

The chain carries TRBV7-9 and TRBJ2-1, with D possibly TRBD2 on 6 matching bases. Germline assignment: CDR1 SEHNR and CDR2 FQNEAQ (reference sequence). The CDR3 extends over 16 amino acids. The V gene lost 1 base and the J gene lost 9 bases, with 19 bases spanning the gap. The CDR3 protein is CASSLGTPGGAGEQFF. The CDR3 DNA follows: TGTGCCAGCAGCTTAGGGACCCCCGGGGGAGCGGGTGAGCAGTTCTTC.

The CDR3 sequence: CASAPGVGNTIYF. For the CDR3, the DNA is TGCGCCAGCGCTCCGGGGGTAGGAAACACCATATATTTT. This chain uses TRBV5-1 with TRBJ1-3; TRBD1 is a possible D gene (5 bases). Germline V lookup: CDR1 SGHRS, CDR2 YFSETQ. CDR3 length: 13 residues. V lost 7 bases, J lost 4 bases, and 12 bases lay in between. The whole variable domain, remainder taken from reference TRBV5-1 and TRBJ1-3, is KAGVTQTPRYLIKTRGQQVTLSCSPISGHRSVSWYQQTPGQGLQFLFEYFSETQRNKGNFPGRFSGRQFSNSRSEMNVSTLELGDSALYLCASAPGVGNTIYFGEGSWLTVV.

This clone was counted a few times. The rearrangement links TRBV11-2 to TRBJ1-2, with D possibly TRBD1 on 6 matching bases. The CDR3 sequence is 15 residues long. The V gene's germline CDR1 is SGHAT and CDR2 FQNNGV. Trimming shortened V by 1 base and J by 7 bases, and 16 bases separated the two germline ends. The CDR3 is CASSLGGTGWPGYTF. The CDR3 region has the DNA TGTGCCAGCAGCTTAGGGGGAACAGGGTGGCCTGGCTACACCTTC.

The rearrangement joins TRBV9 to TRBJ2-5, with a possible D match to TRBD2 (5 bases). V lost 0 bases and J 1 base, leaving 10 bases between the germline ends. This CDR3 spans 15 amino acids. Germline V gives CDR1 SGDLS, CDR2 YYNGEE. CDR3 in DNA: TGTGCCAGCAGCGTAGGTGGGAGCCCCCAAGAGACCCAGTACTTC. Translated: CASSVGGSPQETQYF.

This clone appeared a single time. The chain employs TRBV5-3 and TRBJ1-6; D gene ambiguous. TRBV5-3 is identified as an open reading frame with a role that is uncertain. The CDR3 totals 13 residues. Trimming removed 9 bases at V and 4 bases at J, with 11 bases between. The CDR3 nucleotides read TGTGCCATCCGAAGACTTTATAATTCACCCCTCCACTTT. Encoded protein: CAIRRLYNSPLHF.

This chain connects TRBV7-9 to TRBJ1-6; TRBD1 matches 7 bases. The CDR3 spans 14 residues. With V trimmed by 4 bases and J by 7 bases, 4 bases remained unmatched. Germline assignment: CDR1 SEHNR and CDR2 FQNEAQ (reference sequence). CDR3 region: CASSSGQQNSPLHF. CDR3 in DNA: TGTGCCAGCAGCTCGGGACAGCAGAATTCACCCCTCCACTTT.

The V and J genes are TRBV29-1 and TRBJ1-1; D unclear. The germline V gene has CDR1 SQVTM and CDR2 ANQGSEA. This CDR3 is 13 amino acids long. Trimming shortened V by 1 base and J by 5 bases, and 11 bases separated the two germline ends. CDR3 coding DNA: TGCAGCGTTGAAGGGGCAGTTCTAACTGAAGCTTTCTTT. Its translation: CSVEGAVLTEAFF.